The rows below give T cell receptor beta chains drawn from one sample of a study of T cell responses to AZD1222 COVID-19 vaccine. Some clones are missing from TCRdb's copy, which holds only in-frame ones; the method was immunoSEQ multiplex PCR. The sample records around 250,000 clones, roughly 93% being singletons. This specimen consisted of peripheral blood, obtained on day 0 of AZD1222 vaccination. Receptors were obtained from an adult in good health. Both conserved end residues are part of each CDR3. Each record gives: V gene, clone size, D gene, J gene, CDR3 protein, CDR3 DNA. D genes are given only for firm matches. Expanded clones get a size class; other rows say once, few or many, or leave the size out.

v_call: TRBV5-4
clone_size: NA
d_call: NA
j_call: TRBJ2-3
cdr3_aa: CASSAQGASTDTQYF
cdr3_nt: TGTGCCAGCAGCGCACAGGGAGCGTCCACAGATACGCAGTATTTT

v_call: TRBV7-2
clone_size: few
d_call: TRBD1
j_call: TRBJ1-5
cdr3_aa: CASSFTGVRSNQPQHF
cdr3_nt: TGTGCCAGCAGCTTCACAGGGGTGAGGAGCAATCAGCCCCAGCATTTT

v_call: TRBV6-5
clone_size: NA
d_call: NA
j_call: TRBJ1-6
cdr3_aa: CASSKDSGSPLHF
cdr3_nt: TGTGCCAGCAGTAAGGACAGCGGATCACCCCTCCACTTT

v_call: TRBV18
clone_size: NA
d_call: NA
j_call: TRBJ2-2
cdr3_aa: CASSPRQTTGELFF
cdr3_nt: TGTGCCAGCTCACCAAGGCAGACAACCGGGGAGCTGTTTTTT

v_call: TRBV29-1
clone_size: NA
d_call: NA
j_call: TRBJ1-2
cdr3_aa: CSVEGGHYGYTF
cdr3_nt: TGCAGCGTTGAAGGCGGCCACTATGGCTACACCTTC

v_call: TRBV7-6
clone_size: once
d_call: NA
j_call: TRBJ2-7
cdr3_aa: CASSSRQGLSYEQYF
cdr3_nt: TGTGCCAGCAGCTCACGACAGGGACTCTCCTACGAGCAGTACTTC

v_call: TRBV9
clone_size: NA
d_call: TRBD1
j_call: TRBJ1-4
cdr3_aa: CASSPLQGAGGELFF
cdr3_nt: TGTGCCAGCAGCCCTTTACAGGGGGCGGGTGGGGAACTGTTTTTT

v_call: TRBV4-1
clone_size: NA
d_call: NA
j_call: TRBJ1-1
cdr3_aa: CASSQVPPSTEAFF
cdr3_nt: TGCGCCAGCAGCCAAGTTCCGCCATCCACTGAAGCTTTCTTT

v_call: TRBV12-3/TRBV12-4
clone_size: NA
d_call: NA
j_call: TRBJ1-5
cdr3_aa: CASRVSGNQPQHF
cdr3_nt: TGTGCCAGCAGGGTCAGTGGAAATCAGCCCCAGCATTTT

v_call: TRBV7-9
clone_size: once
d_call: NA
j_call: TRBJ1-2
cdr3_aa: CASSLSVELGYGYTF
cdr3_nt: TGTGCCAGCAGCTTATCGGTGGAGTTAGGTTATGGCTACACCTTC

v_call: TRBV28
clone_size: NA
d_call: NA
j_call: TRBJ1-2
cdr3_aa: CASTTISQGAVYGYTF
cdr3_nt: TGTGCCAGCACTACAATTTCTCAGGGCGCGGTCTATGGCTACACCTTC

v_call: TRBV9
clone_size: NA
d_call: NA
j_call: TRBJ2-2
cdr3_aa: CASSGGTSGELFF
cdr3_nt: TGTGCCAGCAGCGGGGGGACTTCCGGGGAGCTGTTTTTT

v_call: TRBV14
clone_size: NA
d_call: NA
j_call: TRBJ1-1
cdr3_aa: CASSQLRALRVDF
cdr3_nt: TGTGCCAGCAGCCAATTAAGAGCCTTACGAGTCGACTTT

v_call: TRBV6-5
clone_size: NA
d_call: NA
j_call: TRBJ1-2
cdr3_aa: CASRQVERGLGYTF
cdr3_nt: TGTGCCAGCAGACAGGTTGAACGGGGTCTTGGCTACACCTTC